A few counts support the clone carrying this T cell receptor (beta chain). The antigen remains unidentified. The sample originates from a study of T-cell reconstitution after alpha-beta-depleted transplantation in children. Study results and caveats: The authors attributed T-cell counts and diversity one year after transplant mostly to newly produced T cells. The study traced high day-60 TCRbeta diversity in some patients to surviving recipient T cells and thymic progenitors. After transplant, at about two months, alpha-beta T cells were reportedly derived from several hundred expanded graft clones.

As it was prepared, the TCRbeta library received unique molecular identifiers. Each CDR3 protein is one row after TCRdb ran MiXCR on the PCR reads. The data show approximately 230,000 distinct CDR3 sequences, with roughly a quarter seen just once and 4.8% held by the top ten. The CDR3 is made up of 12 amino acids. Trimming pared 5 bases from V and 6 bases from J, leaving 8 bases between. This chain connects TRBV12-3 or TRBV12-4 to TRBJ1-5; a weak D match, TRBD1 (5 bases). This sample comprised PBMCs, mostly from graft donor cells, obtained 360 days after TCRalphabeta/CD19-depleted stem cell transplant. The sequence came from a female patient aged 2-15 years who had a stem cell transplant for congenital amegakaryocytic thrombocytopenia, so the T cells may come from the graft donor. This CDR3 is CASSPRVQPQHF. CDR3 DNA sequence: TGTGCCAGCAGTCCCAGGGTTCAGCCCCAGCATTTT.